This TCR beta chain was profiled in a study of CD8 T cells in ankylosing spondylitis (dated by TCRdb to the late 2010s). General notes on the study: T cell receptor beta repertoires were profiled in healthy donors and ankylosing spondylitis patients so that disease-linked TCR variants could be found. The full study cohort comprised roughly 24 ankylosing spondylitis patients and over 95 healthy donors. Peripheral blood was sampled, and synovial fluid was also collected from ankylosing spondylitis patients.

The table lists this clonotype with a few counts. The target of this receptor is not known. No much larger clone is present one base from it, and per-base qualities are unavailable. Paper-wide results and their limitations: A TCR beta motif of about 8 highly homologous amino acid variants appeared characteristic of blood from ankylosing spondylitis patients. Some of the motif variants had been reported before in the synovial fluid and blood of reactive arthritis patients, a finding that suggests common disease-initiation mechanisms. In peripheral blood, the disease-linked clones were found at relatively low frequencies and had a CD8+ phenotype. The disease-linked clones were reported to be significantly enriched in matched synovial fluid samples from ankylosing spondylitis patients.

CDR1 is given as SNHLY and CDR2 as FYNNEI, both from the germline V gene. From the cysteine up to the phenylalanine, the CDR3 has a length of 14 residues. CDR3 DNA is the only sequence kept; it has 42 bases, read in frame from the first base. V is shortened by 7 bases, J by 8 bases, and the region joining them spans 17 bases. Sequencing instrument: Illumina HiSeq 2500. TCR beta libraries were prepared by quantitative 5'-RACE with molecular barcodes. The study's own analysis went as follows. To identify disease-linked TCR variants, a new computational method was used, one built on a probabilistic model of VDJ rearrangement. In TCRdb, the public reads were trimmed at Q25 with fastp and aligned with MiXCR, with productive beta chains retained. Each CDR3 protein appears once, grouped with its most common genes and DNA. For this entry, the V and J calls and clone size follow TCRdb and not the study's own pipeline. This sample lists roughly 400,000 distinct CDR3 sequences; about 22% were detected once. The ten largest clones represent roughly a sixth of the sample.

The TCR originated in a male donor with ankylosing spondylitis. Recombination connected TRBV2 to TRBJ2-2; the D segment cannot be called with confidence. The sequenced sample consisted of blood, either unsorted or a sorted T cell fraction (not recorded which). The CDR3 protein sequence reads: CASTVSYFGGELFF. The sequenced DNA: TGTGCCAGCACCGTGTCTTATTTTGGGGGGGAGCTGTTTTTT.